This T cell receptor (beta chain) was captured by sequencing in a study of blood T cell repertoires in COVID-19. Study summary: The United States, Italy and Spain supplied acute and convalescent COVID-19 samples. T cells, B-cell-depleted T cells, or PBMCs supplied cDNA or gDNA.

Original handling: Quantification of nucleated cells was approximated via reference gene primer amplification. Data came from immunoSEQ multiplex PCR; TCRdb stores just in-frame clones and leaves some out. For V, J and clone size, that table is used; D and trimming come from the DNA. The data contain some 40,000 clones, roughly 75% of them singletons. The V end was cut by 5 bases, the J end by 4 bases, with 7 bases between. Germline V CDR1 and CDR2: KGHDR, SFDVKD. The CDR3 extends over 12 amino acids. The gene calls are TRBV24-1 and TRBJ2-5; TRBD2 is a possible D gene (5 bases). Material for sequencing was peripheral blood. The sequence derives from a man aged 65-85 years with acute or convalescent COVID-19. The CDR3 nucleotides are TGTGCCACCAGTGGGGCGGGAGAGACCCAGTACTTC. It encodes CATSGAGETQYF.